This entry describes one T cell receptor (beta chain). Germline V gene data show CDR1 as SGHTA and CDR2 as FQGTGA. The CDR3 is 13 residues long. V shed 5 bases and J shed 8 bases, with 15 bases lying between them. This sample stems from a study of blood T cell repertoires in COVID-19. Study summary: COVID-19 samples, acute and convalescent, were from the United States, Italy and Spain. T cells, B-cell-depleted T cells, or PBMCs supplied cDNA or gDNA.

Recruitment covered about 25 US areas and drew participants whose ages spanned about 18 to 100 years. Participants had their cohort set by participant-reported clinical history. Measured with immunoSEQ multiplex PCR; TCRdb has only the in-frame clones, and not every one. The sample includes around 230,000 clones, 80% to 90% of them seen just once. The sequencing sample was made of PBMCs or T cells enriched from blood (not recorded which). This TCR came from a man aged 18 to 29 with acute COVID-19. The chain combines TRBV7-3 with TRBJ1-1; D uncertain. CDR3 sequence (DNA): TGTGCCAGCAGCCCTGCTGTGCGCGTGGAAGCTTTCTTT. Translating it yields CASSPAVRVEAFF.